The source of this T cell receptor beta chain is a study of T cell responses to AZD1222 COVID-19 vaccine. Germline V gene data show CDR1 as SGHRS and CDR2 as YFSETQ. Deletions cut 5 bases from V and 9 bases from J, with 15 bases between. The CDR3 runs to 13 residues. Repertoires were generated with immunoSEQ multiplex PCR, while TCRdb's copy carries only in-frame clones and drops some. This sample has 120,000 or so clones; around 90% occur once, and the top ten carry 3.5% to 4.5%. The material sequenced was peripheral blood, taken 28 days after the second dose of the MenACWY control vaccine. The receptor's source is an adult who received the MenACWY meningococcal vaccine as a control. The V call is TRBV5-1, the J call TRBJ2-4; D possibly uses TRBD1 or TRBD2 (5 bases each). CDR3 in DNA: TGCGCCAGCAGTACTCAGGGACGGGGCATTCAGTACTTC. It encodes CASSTQGRGIQYF. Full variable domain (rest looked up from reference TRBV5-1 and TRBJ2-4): KAGVTQTPRYLIKTRGQQVTLSCSPISGHRSVSWYQQTPGQGLQFLFEYFSETQRNKGNFPGRFSGRQFSNSRSEMNVSTLELGDSALYLCASSTQGRGIQYFGAGTRLSVL.